Listed here are 3 T cell receptor beta chains from one sample, sequenced in a study of T cell clonality in common variable immunodeficiency. Method: immunoSEQ multiplex PCR; TCRdb's copy keeps in-frame clones and lacks some. The specimen gives tens of thousands of clones without singletons; the ten biggest hold about 1.9%. Source material: peripheral blood mononuclear cells. The receptors were gathered from a person aged 18 to 75 in good health.

Details on this clone: The read comes to an end 3 residues before the CDR3 does, leaving the germline J gene to fill in the end. This chain uses TRBV7-3 with TRBJ2-5; 9 bases are a match to TRBD2. V gave up 3 bases and J gave up 4 bases; unmatched junction bases: 6. The CDR3 is 15 amino acids. The germline V gene encodes CDR1 SGHTA and CDR2 FQGTGA. The covered CDR3 bases are TGTGCCAGCAGCTTGGGCGGCGGGGGGGGAGAGACC. Translation gives CASSLGGGGGET. The CDR3 reads in full as CASSLGGGGGETQYF.

In this sample, this clone turned up many times. The missing CDR3 end, 3 residues past where the read stops, is filled in from the germline J gene. V gene TRBV12-3 or TRBV12-4 combines with J gene TRBJ1-1; possible D gene TRBD1, 5 bases. Trimming removed 7 bases from V and 3 bases from J, with 12 bases in between. The CDR3 totals 13 residues. The CDR3 reads CASTTRQYTEAFF. CDR3 DNA, as far as it was read: TGTGCCAGCACCACCCGACAGTACACTGAA.

This clone has ten or more counts. The read gets to within 3 residues of the CDR3 end, and the germline J gene fills in the rest. The rearrangement links TRBV20-1 to TRBJ2-3, with 12 bases identical to TRBD2. Germline V lookup: CDR1 DFQATT, CDR2 SNEGSKA (reference sequence). CDR3 length: 16 residues. V was pared by 5 bases and J by 2 bases, with 8 bases of the junction left unmatched. The CDR3 bases that were read are TGCAGTGCTTCCGTCGGACTAGCGGGAACCACAGATACG. Its translation: CSASVGLAGTTDT. The whole CDR3 region reads CSASVGLAGTTDTQYF.